Below, 3 T cell receptor beta chains from the same sample are listed, as sequenced in a study of OX40 agonist ivuxolimab in advanced cancers. Method: immunoSEQ multiplex PCR; TCRdb's copy keeps in-frame clones and lacks some. The sample shows roughly 59,000 clones, almost 95% of them seen only once. The sample consisted of CD4+ or CD8+ T cells sorted from blood, taken in a trial of the OX40 agonist ivuxolimab. The receptors were sampled from an adult with an advanced solid tumor such as melanoma, head and neck, liver or kidney cancer.

The rearrangement links TRBV6-5 to TRBJ1-2; tentatively, D is TRBD1 (5 bases). Per the germline V gene, CDR1 is MNHEY and CDR2 is SVGAGI. This CDR3 spans 16 amino acids. Trimming shortened V by 0 bases and J by 0 bases, and 11 bases separated the two germline ends. This chain's CDR3 is CASSYSTQGANYGYTF. As DNA, the CDR3 is TGTGCCAGCAGTTACTCGACTCAGGGAGCTAACTATGGCTACACCTTC.

The chain combines TRBV2 with TRBJ1-2; the match to TRBD1 covers 11 bases. The CDR3 consists of 16 residues. Losses at the gene ends were 3 bases for V and 3 bases for J; bases not matched to a gene: 6. CDR1 SNHLY and CDR2 FYNNEI come from the germline V gene. The CDR3: CASSDPGTGGYYGYTF. The DNA for the CDR3 is TGTGCCAGCAGTGATCCGGGGACAGGGGGGTACTATGGCTACACCTTC.

V gene TRBV30 combines with J gene TRBJ2-2; possibly TRBD2 for D (7 bases). The V end lost 5 bases, the J end lost 5 bases, and 15 bases lay between the germline ends. Germline assignment: CDR1 GTSNPN and CDR2 SVGIG (reference sequence). This CDR3 has 14 amino acids. The CDR3 sequence: CAWFGGLGTGELFF. The CDR3 coding sequence is TGTGCCTGGTTCGGGGGGCTGGGAACCGGGGAGCTGTTTTTT.